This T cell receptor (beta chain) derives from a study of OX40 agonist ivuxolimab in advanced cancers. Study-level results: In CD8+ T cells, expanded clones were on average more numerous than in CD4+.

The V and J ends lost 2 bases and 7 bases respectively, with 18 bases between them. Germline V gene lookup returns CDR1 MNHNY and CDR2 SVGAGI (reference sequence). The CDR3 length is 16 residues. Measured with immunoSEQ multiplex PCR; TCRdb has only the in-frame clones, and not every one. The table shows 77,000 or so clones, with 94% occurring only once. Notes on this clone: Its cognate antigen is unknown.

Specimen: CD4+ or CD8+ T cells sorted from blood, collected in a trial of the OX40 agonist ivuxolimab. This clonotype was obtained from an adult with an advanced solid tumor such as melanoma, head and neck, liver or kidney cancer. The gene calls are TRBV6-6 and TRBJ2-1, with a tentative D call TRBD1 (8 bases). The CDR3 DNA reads TGTGCCAGCAGTTACGGGGTGGACAGGGAGGGTAATGAGCAGTTCTTC. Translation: CASSYGVDREGNEQFF.